This T cell receptor beta chain was sequenced for a study of blood T cell repertoires in COVID-19. On the study more broadly: The study drew acute and convalescent COVID-19 samples from the United States, Italy and Spain.

The assay was immunoSEQ multiplex PCR, and TCRdb's table has in-frame clones only and misses some. The table has 140,000 or so clones, 78% seen once. The CDR3 is 15 amino acids. Germline CDR1 is SGHRS and CDR2 is YFSETQ. J was trimmed by 5 bases and V by 4 bases; bases with no gene match: 11. The clonotype was recovered from a woman aged 55-69 years with acute or convalescent COVID-19. The sequenced material came from peripheral blood. This sequence joins TRBV5-1 and TRBJ2-5; 7 positions match TRBD2. The CDR3 spells CASSPGGTPAETQYF. The CDR3 DNA reads as TGCGCCAGCAGCCCCGGGGGGACCCCGGCCGAGACCCAGTACTTC.